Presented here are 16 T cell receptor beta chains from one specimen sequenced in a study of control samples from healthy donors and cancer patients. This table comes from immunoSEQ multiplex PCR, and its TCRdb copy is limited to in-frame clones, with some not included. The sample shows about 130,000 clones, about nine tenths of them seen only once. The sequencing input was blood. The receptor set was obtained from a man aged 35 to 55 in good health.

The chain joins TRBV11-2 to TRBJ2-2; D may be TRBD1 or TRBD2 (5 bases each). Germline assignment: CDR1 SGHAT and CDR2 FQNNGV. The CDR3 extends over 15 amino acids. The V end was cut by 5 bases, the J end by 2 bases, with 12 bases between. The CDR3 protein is CASSIGTFNTGELFF. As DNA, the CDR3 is TGTGCCAGCAGCATAGGGACCTTCAACACCGGGGAGCTGTTTTTT. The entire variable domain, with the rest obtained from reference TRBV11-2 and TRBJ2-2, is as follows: EAGVAQSPRYKIIEKRQSVAFWCNPISGHATLYWYQQILGQGPKLLIQFQNNGVVDDSQLPKDRFSAERLKGVDSTLKIQPAKLEDSAVYLCASSIGTFNTGELFFGEGSRLTVL.

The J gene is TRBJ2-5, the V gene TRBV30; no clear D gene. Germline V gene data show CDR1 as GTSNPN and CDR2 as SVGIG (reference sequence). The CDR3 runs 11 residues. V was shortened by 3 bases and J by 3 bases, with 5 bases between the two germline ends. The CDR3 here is CAWSDEETQYF. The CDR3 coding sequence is TGTGCCTGGAGCGACGAAGAGACCCAGTACTTC.

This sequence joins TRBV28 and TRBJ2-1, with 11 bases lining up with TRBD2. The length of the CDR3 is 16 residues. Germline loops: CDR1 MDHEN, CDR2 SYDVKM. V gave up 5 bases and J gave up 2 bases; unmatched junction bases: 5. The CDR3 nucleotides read TGTGCCAGCAGTACCCTAGCGGGGGGAACCTACAATGAGCAGTTCTTC. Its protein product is CASSTLAGGTYNEQFF.

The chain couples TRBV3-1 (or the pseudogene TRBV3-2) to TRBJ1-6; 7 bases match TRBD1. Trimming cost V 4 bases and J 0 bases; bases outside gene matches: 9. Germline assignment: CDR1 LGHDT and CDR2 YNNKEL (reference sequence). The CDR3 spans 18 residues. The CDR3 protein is CASSRVGRDSSYNSPLHF. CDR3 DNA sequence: TGTGCCAGCAGCCGCGTTGGCAGGGACAGCTCCTATAATTCACCCCTCCACTTT.

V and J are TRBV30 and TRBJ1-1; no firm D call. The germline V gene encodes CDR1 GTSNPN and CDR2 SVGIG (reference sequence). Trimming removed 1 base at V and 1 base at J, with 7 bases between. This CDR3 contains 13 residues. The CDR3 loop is CAWSAEKNTEAFF. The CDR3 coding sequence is TGTGCCTGGAGTGCAGAGAAGAACACTGAAGCTTTCTTT.

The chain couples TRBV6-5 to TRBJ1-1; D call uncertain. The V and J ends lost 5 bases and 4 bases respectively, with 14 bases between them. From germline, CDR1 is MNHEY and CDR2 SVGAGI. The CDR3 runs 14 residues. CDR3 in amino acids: CASSSNGAGTEAFF. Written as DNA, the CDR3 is TGTGCCAGCAGTAGCAACGGCGCCGGCACTGAAGCTTTCTTT.

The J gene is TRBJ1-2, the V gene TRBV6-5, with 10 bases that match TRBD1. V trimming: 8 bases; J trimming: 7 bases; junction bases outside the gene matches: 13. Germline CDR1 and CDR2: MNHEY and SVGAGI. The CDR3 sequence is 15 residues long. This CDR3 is CASLVPDRGTGGYTF. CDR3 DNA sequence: TGTGCCAGCCTCGTTCCGGACAGGGGGACAGGTGGCTACACCTTC.

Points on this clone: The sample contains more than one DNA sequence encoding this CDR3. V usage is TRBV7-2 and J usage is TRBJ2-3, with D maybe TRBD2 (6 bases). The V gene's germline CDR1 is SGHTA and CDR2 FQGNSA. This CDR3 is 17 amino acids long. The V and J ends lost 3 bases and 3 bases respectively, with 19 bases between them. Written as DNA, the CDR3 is TGTGCCAGCAGCTTGATAGGTTTGGCGGGGTATACAGATACGCAGTATTTT. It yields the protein CASSLIGLAGYTDTQYF.

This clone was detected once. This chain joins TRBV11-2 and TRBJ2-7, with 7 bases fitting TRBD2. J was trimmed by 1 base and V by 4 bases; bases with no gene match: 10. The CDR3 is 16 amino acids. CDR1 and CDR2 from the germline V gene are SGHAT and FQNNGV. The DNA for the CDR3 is TGTGCCAGCAGCTCCGGCGCCGGACTAGGGTCCTACGAGCAGTACTTC. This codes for CASSSGAGLGSYEQYF.

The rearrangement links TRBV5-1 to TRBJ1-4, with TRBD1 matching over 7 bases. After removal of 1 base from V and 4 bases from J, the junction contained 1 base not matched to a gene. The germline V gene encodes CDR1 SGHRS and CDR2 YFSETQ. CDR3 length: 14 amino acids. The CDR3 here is CASSLWDSNEKLFF. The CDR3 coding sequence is TGCGCCAGCAGCTTGTGGGACAGTAATGAAAAACTGTTTTTT.

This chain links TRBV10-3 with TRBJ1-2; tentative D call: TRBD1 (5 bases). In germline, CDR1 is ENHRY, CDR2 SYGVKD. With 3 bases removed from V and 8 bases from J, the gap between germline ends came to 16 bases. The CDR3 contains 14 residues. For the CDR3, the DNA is TGTGCCATCAGTGACCCTCGGGACGAATCCGGCTACACCTTC. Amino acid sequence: CAISDPRDESGYTF.

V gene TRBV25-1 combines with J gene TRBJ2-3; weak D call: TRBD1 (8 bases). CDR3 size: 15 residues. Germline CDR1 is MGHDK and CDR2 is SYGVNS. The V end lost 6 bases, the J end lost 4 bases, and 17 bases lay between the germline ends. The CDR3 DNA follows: TGTGCCAGCAGGGAAAGACAGGGGAGGGCAGATACGCAGTATTTT. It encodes CASRERQGRADTQYF.

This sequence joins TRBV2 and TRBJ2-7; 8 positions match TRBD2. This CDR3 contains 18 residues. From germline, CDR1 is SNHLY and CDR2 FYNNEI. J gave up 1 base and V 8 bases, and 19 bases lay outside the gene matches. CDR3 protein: CASVAGGGFAPVSYEQYF. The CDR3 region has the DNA TGTGCCAGCGTTGCAGGCGGGGGGTTTGCCCCAGTTTCCTACGAGCAGTACTTC.

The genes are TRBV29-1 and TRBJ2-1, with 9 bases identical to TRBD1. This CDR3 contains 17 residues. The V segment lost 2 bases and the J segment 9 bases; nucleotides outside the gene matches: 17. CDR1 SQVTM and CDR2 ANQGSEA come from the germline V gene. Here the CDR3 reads CSVENLGRQGEIGEQFF. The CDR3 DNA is TGCAGCGTTGAAAATTTAGGGCGACAGGGGGAAATCGGTGAGCAGTTCTTC.

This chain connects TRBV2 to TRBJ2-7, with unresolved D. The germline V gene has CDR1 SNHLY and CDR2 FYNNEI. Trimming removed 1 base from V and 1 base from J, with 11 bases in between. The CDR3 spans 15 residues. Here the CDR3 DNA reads TGTGCCAGCAGTGAAGATGCTGCACGATCCTACGAGCAGTACTTC. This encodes CASSEDAARSYEQYF.

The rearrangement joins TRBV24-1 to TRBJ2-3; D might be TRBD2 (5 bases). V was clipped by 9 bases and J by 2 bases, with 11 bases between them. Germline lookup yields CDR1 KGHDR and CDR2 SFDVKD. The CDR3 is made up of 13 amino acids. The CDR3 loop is CATVDGNTDTQYF. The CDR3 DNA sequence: TGTGCCACCGTAGACGGGAACACAGATACGCAGTATTTT.